This TCR beta chain was captured in a study of cytomegalovirus exposure and HLA in healthy donors. General study results and limits: The investigators catalogued 150 to 200 TCR beta chains as cytomegalovirus-associated. The productive fraction for most TCR beta V segments was about 90% or about 30% in an earlier analysis.

Unmatched junction bases numbered 14, after V lost 5 bases and J lost 4 bases. Germline V gives CDR1 GTSNPN, CDR2 SVGIG (reference sequence). The CDR3 has 15 amino acids. A remark on this clone: The antigen is unknown.

A multiplex PCR was run with 60 Vbeta primers and 13 Jbeta primers. Here immunoSEQ multiplex PCR was the method, and the copy in TCRdb shows in-frame clones only, minus some. The sample includes about 160,000 clones, around four fifths of them seen just once. Nominally healthy donors provided the samples, though records likely missed some immune exposures. The chain combines TRBV30 with TRBJ2-7; TRBD1 agrees at 7 bases. Source material: PBMCs. The sequence came from a female donor in good health and CMV-seronegative. CDR3 bases: TGTGCCTGGGACTCATTGGACAGGTACGGTTACGAGCAGTACTTC. Its protein is CAWDSLDRYGYEQYF.